This TCR beta chain stems from a study of T cell repertoires in cytomegalovirus infection. Study context: Carrying CMV and the relevant HLA type showed in public TCR beta signatures.

Study-level points and caveats: The cumulative frequency of public TCR beta families distinguished individuals who carried CMV together with the relevant HLA. HLA-C-restricted CMV clonotypes gave the most frequent clonotype in two of eight donors.

From the reads, TCRdb called clonotypes with MiXCR, one entry per CDR3 protein. The sample yields fewer than 700,000 distinct CDR3 sequences, roughly 26% seen once. This clonotype was found many times. Its antigen is still unknown. This TCR came from a human donor in good health (CMV status not recorded). Some clones in this sample may be carry-over from other donors' samples. Sequenced sample: CD8+ T cells from PBMCs.

Here the CDR3 DNA reads TGTGCCATCCAGGACTACACCGGGGAGCTGTTTTTT. It encodes CAIQDYTGELFF. The chain joins TRBV19 to TRBJ2-2, with D possibly TRBD2 on 5 matching bases. CDR3 size: 12 residues. The germline V gene has CDR1 LNHDA and CDR2 SQIVND (reference sequence). V lost 10 bases to trimming and J lost 3 bases, with 9 bases between them.